The rows below give T cell receptor beta chains drawn from one sample of a study of glioma-infiltrating T cells. One entry per CDR3 protein results from TCRdb running MiXCR on the multiplex PCR reads. The top ten clones hold 12% of a sample with approximately 400,000 distinct CDR3 sequences, 41% of them seen once. The sample was glioma tissue, nonneoplastic brain tissue, or PBMCs (not recorded which). These receptors all come from a human donor with low-grade glioma or glioblastoma, undergoing nonglioma brain surgery, or in good health (not recorded which). The CDR3 runs from the conserved cysteine through the conserved F or W. Fields, in order: J gene, clone size, D gene, V gene, CDR3 protein, CDR3 DNA. A D gene is named only where the DNA matches it firmly. Some rows have no size entry. The others give once, few or many, or a class for an expanded clone.

>TRBJ2-5|once|.|TRBV20-1
CSAGQGLGYQETQYF
TGCAGTGCTGGGCAGGGGTTGGGGTACCAAGAGACCCAGTACTTC
>TRBJ2-7|.|.|TRBV29-1
CSARYNEQYF
TGCAGCGCCCGGTACAATGAGCAGTACTTC
>TRBJ1-1|many|.|TRBV28
CASSFREVTEAFF
TGTGCCAGCAGTTTCCGGGAAGTGACTGAAGCTTTCTTT
>TRBJ1-5|few|.|TRBV18
CASSPQRENQPQHF
TGTGCCAGCTCACCGCAGAGGGAAAATCAGCCCCAGCATTTT
>TRBJ2-1|once|.|TRBV7-9
CASSLKGSSEQLF
TGTGCCAGCAGCTTAAAAGGATCCAGTGAGCAGCTCTTC
>TRBJ2-1|few|TRBD2|TRBV28
CASSQIAGGLYNEQFF
TGTGCCAGCAGTCAAATAGCGGGAGGATTATACAATGAGCAGTTCTTC
>TRBJ1-1|.|.|TRBV5-1
CASSLGPLGNMNTEAFF
TGCGCCAGCAGCTTGGGGCCTCTAGGAAATATGAACACTGAAGCTTTCTTT
>TRBJ2-1|.|.|TRBV7-6
CASSAERTGEQFF
TGTGCCAGCAGCGCGGAACGGACCGGTGAGCAGTTCTTC
>TRBJ1-6|many|.|TRBV27
CASSPRAHNSPLHF
TGTGCCAGCAGTCCCCGGGCGCATAATTCACCCCTCCACTTT
>TRBJ1-5|many|.|TRBV25-1
CASSGGGNQPQHF
TGTGCCAGCAGTGGGGGTGGAAATCAGCCCCAGCATTTT
>TRBJ2-7|.|TRBD1|TRBV20-1
CSARVINRGYEQYF
TGCAGTGCTAGAGTCATCAACAGGGGGTACGAGCAGTACTTC
>TRBJ2-5|many|.|TRBV7-2
CASSFDSQETQYF
TGTGCCAGCAGTTTCGACAGTCAAGAGACCCAGTACTTC
>TRBJ2-3|.|TRBD2|TRBV11-2
CASSLGASGSRTDTQYF
TGTGCCAGCAGCTTAGGGGCCAGCGGGAGTCGCACAGATACGCAGTATTTT
>TRBJ2-3|.|.|TRBV4-2
CASSQEAATDTQYF
TGTGCCAGCAGCCAAGAAGCGGCCACAGATACGCAGTATTTT
>TRBJ2-1|few|TRBD1|TRBV19
CASSLLQGDSYNEQFF
TGTGCCAGTAGTCTCCTACAGGGGGATTCCTACAATGAGCAGTTCTTC
>TRBJ1-6|.|.|TRBV28
CASSLQGRPLHF
TGTGCCAGCAGTTTACAGGGGAGACCCCTCCACTTT
>TRBJ2-3|.|TRBD1|TRBV7-9
CACSLAGTGADTQYF
TGTGCCTGCAGCTTAGCCGGGACAGGGGCAGATACGCAGTATTTT
>TRBJ2-3|many|.|TRBV4-2
CASSQREPDTQYF
TGTGCCAGCAGCCAAAGGGAACCAGATACGCAGTATTTT
>TRBJ2-7|.|.|TRBV28
CASSLPREIYEQYF
TGTGCCAGCAGCCTCCCCAGAGAAATCTACGAGCAGTACTTC
>TRBJ2-7|.|TRBD1|TRBV7-9
CASNQPGQAPYEQYF
TGTGCCAGCAACCAACCGGGACAGGCGCCCTACGAGCAGTACTTC
>TRBJ2-1|many|.|TRBV6-2/TRBV6-3
CASSYGPYNEQFF
TGTGCCAGCAGTTACGGGCCCTACAATGAGCAGTTCTTC
>TRBJ2-1|few|.|TRBV19
CASRRTQGGNEQFF
TGTGCCAGTAGGAGGACACAGGGGGGGAATGAGCAGTTCTTC
>TRBJ2-7|.|.|TRBV29-1
CSGLGGPEQYF
TGCAGCGGGTTGGGGGGGCCTGAGCAGTACTTC
>TRBJ2-3|few|TRBD1|TRBV28
CASSLSRDRTSTDTQYF
TGTGCCAGCAGTTTATCCCGGGACAGAACAAGCACAGATACGCAGTATTTT
>TRBJ1-2|many|.|TRBV20-1
CSATPLDGYTF
TGCAGTGCTACCCCCCTCGATGGCTACACCTTC
>TRBJ2-7|.|TRBD2|TRBV4-1
CASSQGETSGTYEQYF
TGCGCCAGCAGCCAAGGGGAGACTAGCGGGACATATGAGCAGTACTTC
>TRBJ1-1|.|.|TRBV2
CASSFNTDSRNTEAFF
TGTGCCAGCAGCTTCAACACGGACAGTAGGAACACTGAAGCTTTCTTT
>TRBJ1-2|.|.|TRBV3-1
CASSQGGSYYGYTF
TGTGCCAGCAGCCAAGGAGGCAGTTACTATGGCTACACCTTC
>TRBJ1-1|many|.|TRBV27
CASSLYVPRGGTEAFF
TGTGCCAGCAGTTTATATGTACCCCGGGGGGGGACTGAAGCTTTCTTT
>TRBJ2-7|.|TRBD1|TRBV7-6
CASSQRDRGLGSYEQYF
TGTGCCAGCAGCCAAAGGGACAGGGGTTTAGGATCCTACGAGCAGTACTTC
>TRBJ1-3|.|.|TRBV7-2
CASSLVPSITSGNTIYF
TGTGCCAGCAGCTTAGTACCTTCGATTACCTCTGGAAACACCATATATTTT
>TRBJ1-5|.|.|TRBV7-7
CASSTGRNQPQNF
TGTGCTAGCAGCACGGGAAGGAATCAGCCCCAGAATTTT
>TRBJ2-7|.|TRBD2|TRBV7-6
CASSLVLAGAISEQYF
TGTGCCAGCAGCTTAGTTCTAGCGGGAGCGATTAGCGAGCAGTACTTC
>TRBJ2-7|many|TRBD2|TRBV10-3
CAISGLAGVNEQYF
TGTGCCATCAGCGGACTAGCGGGAGTAAACGAGCAGTACTTC
>TRBJ1-5|few|TRBD1|TRBV10-3
CAISGTGSRGNQPQHF
TGTGCCATCAGTGGGACAGGGAGTCGAGGCAATCAGCCCCAGCATTTT
>TRBJ2-5|.|.|TRBV20-1
CSARGPSRSETQYF
TGCAGTGCTAGAGGGCCCTCAAGATCAGAGACCCAGTACTTC
>TRBJ2-7|once|TRBD2|TRBV5-1
CASSLQSGRAYEQYF
TGCGCCAGCAGCTTGCAGAGCGGGAGGGCCTACGAGCAGTACTTC
>TRBJ1-6|.|.|TRBV19
CASSTRTADNSPLHF
TGTGCCAGTAGTACACGGACCGCGGATAATTCACCCCTCCACTTT
>TRBJ2-1|few|TRBD2|TRBV7-9
CASSLGGDEQFF
TGTGCCAGCAGCTTGGGGGGGGATGAGCAGTTCTTC
>TRBJ2-7|many|.|TRBV6-6
CASSYSGIATLGGLYEQYF
TGTGCCAGCAGTTACTCGGGGATTGCGACCCTCGGAGGTCTCTACGAGCAGTACTTC
>TRBJ2-1|.|TRBD2|TRBV20-1
CSARRTSGRYNEQFF
TGCAGTGCTAGGCGTACTAGCGGGAGGTACAATGAGCAGTTCTTC
>TRBJ2-3|few|.|TRBV7-8
CASSLEASWGTDTQYF
TGTGCCAGCAGCCTAGAGGCTAGCTGGGGCACAGATACGCAGTATTTT
>TRBJ2-7|.|.|TRBV28
CASGLRYEQYF
TGTGCCAGCGGCCTTCGCTACGAGCAGTACTTC
>TRBJ2-1|many|TRBD2|TRBV7-9
CASSPNLAGPPFF
TGTGCCAGCAGCCCGAATCTAGCGGGACCGCCGTTCTTC
>TRBJ1-5|.|TRBD1|TRBV6-2/TRBV6-3
CASSRQGGGPQHF
TGTGCCAGCAGTAGACAGGGAGGGGGGCCCCAGCATTTT
>TRBJ2-7|.|.|TRBV5-1
CASSQGQGMIYEQYF
TGCGCCAGCAGCCAAGGTCAGGGGATGATTTACGAGCAGTACTTC
>TRBJ1-1|few|TRBD1|TRBV4-1
CASSTGEVGTEAFF
TGCGCCAGCAGCACAGGGGAAGTTGGCACTGAAGCTTTCTTT
>TRBJ1-2|many|.|TRBV28
CASSLTPGRLLHTF
TGTGCCAGCAGTTTGACCCCAGGGCGCCTTTTACACACCTTC